This T cell receptor beta chain was observed in a study of control samples from healthy donors and cancer patients. Germline CDR1 LGHDT, CDR2 YNNKEL (reference sequence). V lost 4 bases to trimming and J lost 0 bases, with 11 bases between them. The CDR3 sequence is 15 residues long. Using immunoSEQ multiplex PCR, the repertoire was profiled, and TCRdb retains in-frame clones only, with some absent. The data show about 230,000 clones, almost 85% seen once. The sample was PBMCs. The clonotype comes from a woman aged 60-70 years with lung cancer. The V call is TRBV3-1 (or the pseudogene TRBV3-2), the J call TRBJ2-3; D unclear. The CDR3, as DNA: TGTGCCAGCAGCCGATTAGGTTCTAGCACAGATACGCAGTATTTT. Its protein product is CASSRLGSSTDTQYF.